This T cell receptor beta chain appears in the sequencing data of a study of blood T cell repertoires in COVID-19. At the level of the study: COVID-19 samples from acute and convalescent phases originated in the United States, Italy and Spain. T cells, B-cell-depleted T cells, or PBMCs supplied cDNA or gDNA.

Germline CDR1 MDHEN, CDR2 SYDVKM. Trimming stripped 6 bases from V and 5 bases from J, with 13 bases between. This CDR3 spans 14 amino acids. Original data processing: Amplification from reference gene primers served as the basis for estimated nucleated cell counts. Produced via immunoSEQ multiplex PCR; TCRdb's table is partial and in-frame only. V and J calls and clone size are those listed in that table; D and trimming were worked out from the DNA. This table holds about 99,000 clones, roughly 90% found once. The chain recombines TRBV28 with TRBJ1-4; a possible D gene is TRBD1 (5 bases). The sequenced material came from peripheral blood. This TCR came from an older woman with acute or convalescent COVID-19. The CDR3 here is CASRTDSVNEKLFF. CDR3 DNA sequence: TGTGCCAGCAGAACCGACAGTGTCAATGAAAAACTGTTTTTT.